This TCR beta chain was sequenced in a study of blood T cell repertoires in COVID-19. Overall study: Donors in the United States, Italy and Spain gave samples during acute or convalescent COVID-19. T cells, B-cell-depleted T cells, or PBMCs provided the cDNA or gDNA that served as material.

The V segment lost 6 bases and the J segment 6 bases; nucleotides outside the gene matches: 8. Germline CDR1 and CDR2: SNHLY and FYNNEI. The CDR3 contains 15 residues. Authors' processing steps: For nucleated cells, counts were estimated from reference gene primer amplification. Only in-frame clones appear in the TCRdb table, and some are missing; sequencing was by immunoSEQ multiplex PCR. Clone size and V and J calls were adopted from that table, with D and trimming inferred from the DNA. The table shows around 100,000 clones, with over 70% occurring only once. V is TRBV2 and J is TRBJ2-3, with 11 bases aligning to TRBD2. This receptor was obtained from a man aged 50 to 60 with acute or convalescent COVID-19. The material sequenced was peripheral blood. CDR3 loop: CASSMTSGKSDTQYF. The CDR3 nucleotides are TGTGCCAGCAGCATGACTAGCGGGAAGTCGGATACGCAGTATTTT.